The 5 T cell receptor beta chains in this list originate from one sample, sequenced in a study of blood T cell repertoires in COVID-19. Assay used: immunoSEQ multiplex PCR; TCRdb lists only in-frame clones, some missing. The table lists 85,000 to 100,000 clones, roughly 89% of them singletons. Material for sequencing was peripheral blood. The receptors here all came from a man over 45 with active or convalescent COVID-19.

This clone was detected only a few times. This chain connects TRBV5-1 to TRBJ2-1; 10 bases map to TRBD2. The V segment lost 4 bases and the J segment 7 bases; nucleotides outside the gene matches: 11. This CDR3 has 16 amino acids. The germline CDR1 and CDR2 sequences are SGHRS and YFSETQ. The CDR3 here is CASSKELAGKGNEQFF. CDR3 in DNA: TGCGCCAGCAGCAAGGAACTAGCGGGGAAGGGGAATGAGCAGTTCTTC. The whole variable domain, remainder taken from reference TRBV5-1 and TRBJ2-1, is KAGVTQTPRYLIKTRGQQVTLSCSPISGHRSVSWYQQTPGQGLQFLFEYFSETQRNKGNFPGRFSGRQFSNSRSEMNVSTLELGDSALYLCASSKELAGKGNEQFFGPGTRLTVL.

The CDR3 spells CASSHGTGWSYSNQPQHF. As DNA, the CDR3 is TGTGCCAGCAGCCATGGGACAGGGTGGTCCTATAGCAATCAGCCCCAGCATTTT. The chain links TRBV5-8 to TRBJ1-5, with 9 bases matching TRBD1. CDR1 is SGHTS and CDR2 is YDEGEE in the germline V gene. Trimming cost V 4 bases and J 0 bases; bases outside gene matches: 11. This CDR3 spans 18 amino acids.

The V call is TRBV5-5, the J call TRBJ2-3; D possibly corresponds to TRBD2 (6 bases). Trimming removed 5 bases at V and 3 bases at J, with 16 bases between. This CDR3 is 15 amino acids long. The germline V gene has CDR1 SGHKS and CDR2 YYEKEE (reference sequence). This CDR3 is CASSAGSGSTDTQYF. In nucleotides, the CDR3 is TGTGCCAGCAGTGCCGGTAGCGGTTCGACAGATACGCAGTATTTT.

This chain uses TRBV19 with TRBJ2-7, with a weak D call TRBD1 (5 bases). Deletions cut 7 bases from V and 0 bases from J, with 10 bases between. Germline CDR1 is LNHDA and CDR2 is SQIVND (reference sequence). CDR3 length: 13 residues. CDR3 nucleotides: TGTGCCAGTAAGTCTGACAGCTCCTACGAGCAGTACTTC. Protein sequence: CASKSDSSYEQYF.

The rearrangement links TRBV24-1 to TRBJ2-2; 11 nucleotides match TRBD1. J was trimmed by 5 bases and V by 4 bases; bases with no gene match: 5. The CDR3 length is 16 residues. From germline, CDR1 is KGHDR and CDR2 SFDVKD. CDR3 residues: CATSDGGTGGTGELFF. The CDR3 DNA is TGTGCCACCAGTGACGGGGGGACAGGGGGTACCGGGGAGCTGTTTTTT.